A single sample gave rise to the 16 T cell receptor beta chains below, sequenced in a study of cytomegalovirus exposure and HLA in healthy donors. It was with 60 Vbeta and 13 Jbeta primers that the PCR ran. TCRdb's copy holds only in-frame clones and misses some; the assay was immunoSEQ multiplex PCR. The sample lists about 180,000 clones; roughly 79% were seen once. Sequencing used PBMCs. The receptor source for this set is a male donor in good health and CMV-seronegative.

The chain carries TRBV6-1 and TRBJ2-7; weak D call: TRBD1 (5 bases). Trimming shortened V by 0 bases and J by 10 bases, and 19 bases separated the two germline ends. The CDR3 totals 15 residues. Germline CDR1 reads MNHNS; CDR2 reads SASEGT. Here the CDR3 reads CASSEAPQWGHRQYF. In DNA, the CDR3 is TGTGCCAGCAGTGAAGCCCCGCAGTGGGGCCACCGCCAGTACTTC.

This chain links TRBV9 with TRBJ2-7, with 10 bases aligning to TRBD2. Germline CDR1 reads SGDLS; CDR2 reads YYNGEE. The CDR3 is made up of 15 amino acids. V shed 0 bases and J 6 bases; nucleotides not matched to a gene: 6. The chain's CDR3 is CASSVGWASGSEQYF. The CDR3 bases are TGTGCCAGCAGCGTAGGTTGGGCTAGCGGGAGCGAGCAGTACTTC.

The rearrangement links TRBV7-2 to TRBJ2-2; 9 bases are shared with TRBD1. Germline V gives CDR1 SGHTA, CDR2 FQGNSA. The V and J ends lost 4 bases and 5 bases, in that order; junction bases with no gene match: 11. The CDR3 contains 17 residues. DNA of the CDR3: TGTGCCAGCAGCTCCCCGGACAGGGGATTGGTTACCGGGGAGCTGTTTTTT. This codes for CASSSPDRGLVTGELFF.

The CDR3 nucleotides are TGTGCCAGCAGTTGGGGACTAGCGGGGGCCTCCTACAATGAGCAGTTCTTC. Amino acids: CASSWGLAGASYNEQFF. The rearrangement joins TRBV28 to TRBJ2-1; 14 bases agree with TRBD2. The CDR3 has 17 amino acids. Germline-derived CDR1 and CDR2 are MDHEN and SYDVKM. V dropped 4 bases and J dropped 0; count of bases not matched to a gene: 2.

Here the CDR3 reads CASSLDRSSYEQYF. The CDR3 DNA reads TGTGCCAGCTCCCTGGACAGGAGCTCCTACGAGCAGTACTTC. This chain joins TRBV18 and TRBJ2-7, with 7 positions matching TRBD1. Trimming took 6 bases from V and 0 from J; bases not matched to a gene: 5. The length of the CDR3 is 14 residues. Germline loops: CDR1 KGHSH, CDR2 LQKENI.

V is TRBV4-1 and J is TRBJ2-7; D is ambiguous. The germline V gene has CDR1 MGHRA and CDR2 YSYEKL. The CDR3 has 13 amino acids. Trimming shortened V by 0 bases and J by 0 bases, and 3 bases separated the two germline ends. As DNA, the CDR3 is TGCGCCAGCAGCCAAGACTTCTCCTACGAGCAGTACTTC. The encoded protein is CASSQDFSYEQYF.

The CDR3: CASSPSGTGLSPLHF. CDR3 bases: TGTGCCAGCTCACCCTCCGGGACAGGGCTTTCACCCCTCCACTTT. The rearrangement joins TRBV18 to TRBJ1-6, with TRBD1 matching 9 bases. Germline V CDR1 and CDR2: KGHSH, LQKENI. The CDR3 runs to 15 residues. The junction had 6 bases not matched to a gene; V was cut back by 3 bases and J by 9 bases.

This clone occurred once. This chain connects TRBV28 to TRBJ2-3; D is perhaps TRBD2 (5 bases). V was pared by 7 bases and J by 5 bases, with 13 bases between. The CDR3 has 13 amino acids. Germline CDR1 MDHEN, CDR2 SYDVKM. DNA for the CDR3: TGTGCCAGCACCTTCCTGGGGAGAGATACGCAGTATTTT. Translating gives CASTFLGRDTQYF.

This clone appeared a few times. The chain employs TRBV10-3 and TRBJ1-5, with TRBD1 identical over 9 bases. Germline CDR1 reads ENHRY; CDR2 reads SYGVKD. V shed 3 bases and J 7 bases; nucleotides not matched to a gene: 4. The CDR3 length is 14 residues. CDR3 nucleotide sequence: TGTGCCATCAGTGATGGGGACAGGGCCCAGCCCCAGCATTTT. It translates to CAISDGDRAQPQHF.

V gene TRBV27 combines with J gene TRBJ2-1; perhaps TRBD1 as D (6 bases). Trimming took 3 bases from V and 4 from J, leaving 16 bases between them. This CDR3 has 16 residues. The germline gives CDR1 MNHEY, CDR2 SMNVEV (reference sequence). The chain's CDR3 is CASSFYGTRGYNEQFF. For the CDR3, the DNA is TGTGCCAGCAGTTTCTACGGGACAAGAGGATACAATGAGCAGTTCTTC.

The genes are TRBV7-9 and TRBJ2-2; possible D gene TRBD1, 6 bases. The V gene lost 0 bases and the J gene lost 6 bases, with 17 bases spanning the gap. Germline assignment: CDR1 SEHNR and CDR2 FQNEAQ (reference sequence). The CDR3 runs 17 residues. In DNA, the CDR3 is TGTGCCAGCAGCTTAGCGCAAGTAGGCAGGGGTCCCGGGGAGCTGTTTTTT. Its protein is CASSLAQVGRGPGELFF.

The chain links TRBV5-1 to TRBJ2-5; TRBD1 matches 9 bases. TRBJ2-7 matches the DNA end more closely, so the J call is doubtful. Germline CDR1 is SGHRS and CDR2 is YFSETQ. The CDR3 has 19 amino acids. CDR3 sequence reads: CASSPPRGQGEGGSYEQYF. Written as DNA, the CDR3 is TGCGCCAGCAGCCCACCGAGGGGACAGGGAGAAGGGGGCTCCTACGAGCAGTACTTC.

This clone has just a few counts. The V gene is TRBV6-1, the J gene TRBJ1-1, with D maybe TRBD1 (6 bases). The CDR3 covers 14 residues. Germline V gene lookup returns CDR1 MNHNS and CDR2 SASEGT. Trimming pared 5 bases from V and 6 bases from J, leaving 16 bases between. The CDR3: CASSNPGDDSEAFF. In DNA, the CDR3 is TGTGCCAGCAGTAACCCAGGGGATGACTCTGAAGCTTTCTTT.

Here the CDR3 reads CAISNRDEGSYEQYF. The CDR3, as DNA: TGTGCCATCAGTAACAGGGACGAGGGCTCCTACGAGCAGTACTTC. The rearrangement links TRBV10-3 to TRBJ2-7; a possible D gene is TRBD1 (6 bases). The CDR3 runs to 15 residues. Germline V gene sequence: CDR1 ENHRY, CDR2 SYGVKD. The V and J ends lost 5 bases and 0 bases respectively, with 14 bases between them.

Turning to this clone: The same CDR3 can be traced to other DNA sequences in this sample. The chain has TRBV28 and TRBJ1-2; a possible D gene is TRBD1 (5 bases). The germline V and J ends were trimmed by 6 bases and 5 bases, with 10 bases remaining between them. The CDR3 contains 12 residues. Germline CDR1 MDHEN, CDR2 SYDVKM. CDR3 amino acids: CASSPPGYGYTF. CDR3 bases: TGTGCCAGCAGCCCCCCAGGGTATGGCTACACCTTC.

This clone was found once. The chain employs TRBV29-1 and TRBJ2-6; D gene unclear. The ends were cut back, 7 bases at V and 0 bases at J, with 13 bases in the middle. This CDR3 region has 15 residues. CDR1 SQVTM and CDR2 ANQGSEA come from the germline V gene. The CDR3 is CSARDLNSGANVLTF. Here the CDR3 DNA reads TGCAGCGCCCGAGATCTTAACTCTGGGGCCAACGTCCTGACTTTC. The entire variable domain, with the rest obtained from reference TRBV29-1 and TRBJ2-6, is as follows: SAVISQKPSRDICQRGTSLTIQCQVDSQVTMMFWYRQQPGQSLTLIATANQGSEATYESGFVIDKFPISRPNLTFSTLTVSNMSPEDSSIYLCSARDLNSGANVLTFGAGSRLTVL.